Listed below are T cell receptor beta chains from one sample, sequenced in a study of B cell selection in AIRE deficiency. Using immunoSEQ multiplex PCR, the repertoire was profiled, and TCRdb retains in-frame clones only, with some absent. The data hold about 26,000 clones, with around 92% observed a single time. The sequenced material came from CD4+CD25+ Tregs sorted from PBMCs. These receptors all come from a human donor in good health. CDR3s leave out the opening cysteine and the closing phenylalanine or tryptophan. The D gene is left open where the match is weak. Size is stated for part of the rows, as once, few or many counts, or as a class when the clone is expanded.

clone_size | cdr3_length | j_call | d_call | v_call | cdr3_aa
- | 15 | TRBJ1-1 | - | TRBV11-2 | ASSLGRPGGRGSEAF
once | 11 | TRBJ2-7 | - | TRBV9 | ASSVGSAYEQY
- | 11 | TRBJ1-2 | - | TRBV19 | ASRSSGNYGYT
- | 17 | TRBJ1-2 | - | TRBV6-4 | ASSELSDKKLSFNYGYT
- | 12 | TRBJ2-1 | TRBD1 | TRBV10-2 | ASTGTGKIDEQF
- | 9 | TRBJ2-7 | - | TRBV30 | AWSPRREQY
- | 10 | TRBJ1-2 | - | TRBV5-1 | ASSLGRVGYT
- | 9 | TRBJ2-1 | - | TRBV29-1 | SVSRDNEQF
once | 14 | TRBJ1-2 | - | TRBV10-3 | AISEFVENRDYGYT
- | 10 | TRBJ2-5 | - | TRBV15 | ATSRDLNAQY
few | 11 | TRBJ1-1 | - | TRBV10-3 | AISAKGNTEAF
- | 14 | TRBJ2-3 | TRBD2 | TRBV2 | ASSSRLAGVTDTQY
once | 13 | TRBJ2-7 | TRBD1 | TRBV18 | ASSVTGDGFYEQY
once | 11 | TRBJ2-2 | - | TRBV5-1 | ASSFPGAGELF
- | 12 | TRBJ2-5 | - | TRBV2 | ASSDGLEGETQY
- | 12 | TRBJ2-7 | - | TRBV7-9 | ASSFWGPAYEQY
- | 12 | TRBJ1-6 | - | TRBV30 | AWSRAKDNSPLH
once | 15 | TRBJ2-1 | TRBD1 | TRBV7-2 | ASSRQVGGRGLDEQF
- | 15 | TRBJ2-3 | TRBD2 | TRBV18 | ASSPKTSGGASDTQY
- | 11 | TRBJ2-5 | - | TRBV11-3 | ASSRQIQETQY
- | 12 | TRBJ2-1 | TRBD1 | TRBV10-3 | AISGGQVDNEQF
- | 11 | TRBJ2-5 | - | TRBV6-1 | ASSSLGVETQY
- | 10 | TRBJ1-1 | - | TRBV5-5 | ASSSLGGVAF
- | 10 | TRBJ1-1 | - | TRBV29-1 | SVGLGATEAF
- | 13 | TRBJ2-4 | - | TRBV6-1 | ASSEPTEAKNIQY
- | 11 | TRBJ2-3 | - | TRBV5-1 | ASSLAGTDTQY
- | 10 | TRBJ2-3 | - | TRBV7-2 | ASSSQYSTQY
- | 16 | TRBJ2-1 | TRBD1 | TRBV5-1 | ASSLSSRDRGFYNEQF
- | 14 | TRBJ1-2 | TRBD1 | TRBV4-1 | ASSQDRAGGAGGYT
- | 10 | TRBJ2-7 | TRBD1 | TRBV29-1 | SAWDSLYEQY
- | 13 | TRBJ2-3 | - | TRBV7-3 | ASSFKAGFTDTQY
- | 13 | TRBJ1-1 | TRBD1 | TRBV19 | ASSGALTGVTEAF
- | 14 | TRBJ1-1 | TRBD1 | TRBV5-4 | ASSGHRGLMNTEAF
- | 12 | TRBJ1-3 | - | TRBV7-2 | ASSLDISGNTIY
- | 13 | TRBJ2-7 | TRBD1 | TRBV7-2 | ASSFTGQGSGEQY
- | 12 | TRBJ1-2 | TRBD1 | TRBV19 | ASSRMGQGYGYT
- | 13 | TRBJ1-5 | - | TRBV2 | ASSPGGAGNQPQH
few | 15 | TRBJ2-3 | TRBD2 | TRBV5-6 | ASSLAMTSGGTDTQY
- | 13 | TRBJ2-1 | - | TRBV13 | ASSLVVVSGNEQF
- | 11 | TRBJ1-2 | - | TRBV6-5 | ASSLPGFYGYT
- | 11 | TRBJ1-2 | - | TRBV9 | ASSPTANYGYT
- | 12 | TRBJ2-3 | - | TRBV2 | ASSPDTSTDTQY
- | 13 | TRBJ1-2 | - | TRBV5-1 | ASSPTTPRNYGYT
- | 12 | TRBJ1-2 | - | TRBV6-1 | ASLLGEANYGYT
- | 16 | TRBJ2-5 | TRBD2 | TRBV7-9 | ASSLARLAGGLGETQY
- | 12 | TRBJ2-1 | - | TRBV11-2 | ASSFAGPYNEQF